This entry concerns a single TCR beta chain. These data come from a study of blood T cell repertoires in COVID-19. The recovered donors of Cohort 3 showed two negative PCRs, clearance, or symptom resolution. Study processing details: Amplification of reference gene primers provided the estimated nucleated cell counts. Sequencing used immunoSEQ multiplex PCR; TCRdb keeps in-frame clones, though not all of them. Clone size and the V and J calls come from that table; the DNA yielded D and trimming. The top ten clones hold 6% to 8% of a sample with 200,000 or so clones, 80% to 85% of them seen once. Germline lookup yields CDR1 GTSNPN and CDR2 SVGIG (reference sequence). V was cut by 0 bases and J by 0 bases, with 11 bases left in between. This CDR3 comprises 15 residues.

This receptor was identified in a man in his forties or fifties who had recovered from COVID-19. The source material was PBMCs or T cells enriched from blood (not recorded which). The chain recombines TRBV30 with TRBJ1-2; D remains ambiguous. The CDR3 nucleotides read TGTGCCTGGAGTGTAAGAGAGCGCGCTAACTATGGCTACACCTTC. It is translated as CAWSVRERANYGYTF.